Only a few counts were recorded for the clone carrying this TCR beta chain. No antigen is known for it. The J segment lost 7 bases and the V segment lost 5 bases, leaving 4 bases of the junction unmatched. This CDR3 comprises 13 residues. Germline assignment: CDR1 MNHEY and CDR2 SVGAGI. For every donor, a draw yielded roughly 9.3 milliliters of peripheral blood. This specimen comes from a study of blood T cells in healthy people across ages. Study outcomes and limitations: A greater number of naive CD4+ cells and higher diversity distinguished long-lived donors from aged donors.

Together with a sample-barcoded 5' primer, a J-beta primer mix was included in a second PCR lasting about 6 to 11 cycles. TCRdb reprocessed the 5' RACE reads via MiXCR and lists one record per CDR3 protein. Among about 1.5 million distinct CDR3 sequences listed, roughly 40% were seen once. The V gene is TRBV6-5, the J gene TRBJ1-4; TRBD1 matches 7 bases. This clonotype was obtained from a woman under 30 in good health. Source material: blood. The CDR3 sequence: CASSRTGAEKLFF. The CDR3 DNA reads as TGTGCCAGCAGTCGTACAGGGGCTGAAAAACTGTTTTTT.